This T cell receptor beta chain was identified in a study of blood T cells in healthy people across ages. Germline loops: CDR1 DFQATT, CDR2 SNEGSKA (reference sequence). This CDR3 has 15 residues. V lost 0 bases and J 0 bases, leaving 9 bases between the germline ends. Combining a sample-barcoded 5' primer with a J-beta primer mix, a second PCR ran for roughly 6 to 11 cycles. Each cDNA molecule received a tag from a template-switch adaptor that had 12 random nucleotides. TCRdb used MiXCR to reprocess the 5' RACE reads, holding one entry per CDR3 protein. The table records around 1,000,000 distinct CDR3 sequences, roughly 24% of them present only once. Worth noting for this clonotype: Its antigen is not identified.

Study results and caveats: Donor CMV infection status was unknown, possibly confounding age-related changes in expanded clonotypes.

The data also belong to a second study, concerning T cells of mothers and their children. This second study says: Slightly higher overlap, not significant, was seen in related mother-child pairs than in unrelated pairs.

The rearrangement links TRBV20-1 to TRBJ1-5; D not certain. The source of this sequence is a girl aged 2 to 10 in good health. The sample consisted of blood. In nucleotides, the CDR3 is TGCAGTGCTAGAGATCTGCGGGATAGCAATCAGCCCCAGCATTTT. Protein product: CSARDLRDSNQPQHF.